This TCR beta chain is drawn from a study of brain T cells in children with intractable seizures. General observations from the study: Patients' HCMV serostatus was unknown; virus specificity rests on CDR3 similarity alone. Pre- and post-surgery blood differed in depth, so pre-surgery absences may be undersampling.

Looked up from germline, CDR1 is ENHRY and CDR2 is SYGVKD. The junction had 8 bases not matched to a gene; V was cut back by 0 bases and J by 7 bases. This CDR3 is built from 16 residues. Sequenced by immunoSEQ multiplex PCR; TCRdb stores in-frame clones only, minus some. The sample yields under 150,000 clones, 85% to 95% seen once. Comments on this clone: Its specificity is unknown.

The sequenced cases were selected for having the highest brain T cell transcript signatures. V gene TRBV10-3 combines with J gene TRBJ2-7; 11 positions match TRBD2. The receptor's source is a boy younger than two with hemimegalencephaly and intractable seizures. Specimen: peripheral blood, collected at surgery. This CDR3 reads CAISESTSGRSGEQYF. Written as DNA, the CDR3 is TGTGCCATCAGTGAGTCTACTAGCGGGAGATCGGGGGAGCAGTACTTC.